A single sample is the source of the 24 T cell receptor beta chains below, sequenced in a study of early T cells in non-severe SARS-CoV-2 infection. TCRdb reprocessed the 5' RACE reads with MiXCR, giving one entry per CDR3 protein. This sample has 55,000 to 70,000 distinct CDR3 sequences; about 12% occur once, and the top ten carry over 1%. Specimen: whole blood, collected at baseline. The receptors stem from an adult who was a healthcare worker with PCR-confirmed SARS-CoV-2 infection or an uninfected control (not recorded which). The donor label of this sample is uncertain.

The chain links TRBV7-2 to TRBJ2-3; 10 nucleotides align to TRBD2. Germline CDR1 SGHTA, CDR2 FQGNSA. There are 16 residues in the CDR3. With 2 bases clipped from V and 2 bases from J, the junction kept 4 bases outside the gene matches. CDR3 loop: CASSLLAGANTDTQYF. The CDR3 DNA follows: TGTGCCAGCAGCTTACTAGCGGGGGCCAACACAGATACGCAGTATTTT.

J is TRBJ2-3 and V is TRBV18; D is unclear. Deletions cut 4 bases from V and 2 bases from J, with 10 bases between. There are 14 residues in the CDR3. CDR1 and CDR2 (germline): KGHSH, LQKENI. In nucleotides, the CDR3 is TGTGCCAGCTCACGTGGGCAGTTCACAGATACGCAGTATTTT. The encoded protein is CASSRGQFTDTQYF. The full variable domain, with the rest looked up from reference TRBV18 and TRBJ2-3, is NAGVMQNPRHLVRRRGQEARLRCSPMKGHSHVYWYRQLPEEGLKFMVYLQKENIIDESGMPKERFSAEFPKEGPSILRIQQVVRGDSAAYFCASSRGQFTDTQYFGPGTRLTVL.

The rearrangement links TRBV19 to TRBJ2-3, with a tentative D call TRBD2 (5 bases). Trimming took off 3 bases at V and 4 bases at J, with 17 bases between the two ends. The CDR3 consists of 16 residues. CDR1 and CDR2 from the germline V gene are LNHDA and SQIVND (reference sequence). The CDR3 here is CASSMEAALGADTQYF. The CDR3 DNA follows: TGTGCCAGTAGTATGGAGGCTGCATTGGGTGCAGATACGCAGTATTTT.

J is TRBJ2-4 and V is TRBV7-8; weak D call: TRBD1 (6 bases). The CDR3 spans 15 residues. CDR1 is SGHVS, CDR2 FQNEAQ, per germline. The V gene lost 4 bases and the J gene lost 7 bases, with 17 bases spanning the gap. The CDR3 here is CASSSGGGRMNIQYF. DNA for the CDR3: TGTGCCAGCAGCTCCGGTGGGGGCAGGATGAACATTCAGTACTTC.

This clonotype came up a few times. This chain links TRBV29-1 with TRBJ1-1; possibly TRBD1 for D (6 bases). V lost 5 bases, J lost 4 bases, and 14 bases lay in between. This CDR3 has 13 amino acids. CDR1 is SQVTM, CDR2 ANQGSEA, per germline. The CDR3 here is CSVLAGAATEAFF. The CDR3 region has the DNA TGCAGCGTTTTGGCAGGGGCGGCCACTGAAGCTTTCTTT.

The chain has TRBV15 and TRBJ2-2, with D uncertain. Germline V CDR1 and CDR2: LNHNV, YYDKDF (reference sequence). Between the trimmed V and J ends, which lost 4 bases and 10 bases, there was a span of 13 bases. This CDR3 contains 13 residues. The CDR3: CATSTRGRVELFF. In DNA, the CDR3 is TGTGCCACCAGCACCAGAGGAAGGGTGGAGCTGTTTTTT.

This clonotype was seen only a few times. The CDR3 is CASSGTGGFSDTQYF. The CDR3 DNA is TGCGCCAGCAGCGGGACAGGGGGATTCTCAGATACGCAGTATTTT. The genes are TRBV4-1 and TRBJ2-3; 11 bases map to TRBD1. CDR3 length equals 15 residues. J was trimmed by 4 bases and V by 5 bases; bases with no gene match: 5. Per germline, CDR1 MGHRA and CDR2 YSYEKL.

There are a few counts of this clonotype. CDR3 region: CASSPGLSSGTQYF. DNA of the CDR3: TGTGCCAGCTCACCGGGACTGAGTTCAGGGACGCAGTATTTT. The chain employs TRBV6-5 and TRBJ2-3, with a weak D call TRBD2 (6 bases). The CDR3 length is 14 residues. Germline loops: CDR1 MNHEY, CDR2 SVGAGI. The V gene lost 8 bases and the J gene lost 9 bases, with 21 bases spanning the gap.

The sample holds many counts of this clonotype. V is TRBV19 and J is TRBJ1-5; perhaps TRBD1 as D (6 bases). The CDR3 runs 13 residues. Looked up from germline, CDR1 is LNHDA and CDR2 is SQIVND (reference sequence). The germline V and J ends were trimmed by 5 bases and 6 bases, with 11 bases remaining between them. The CDR3 protein is CASSRTVAQPQHF. CDR3 nucleotide sequence: TGTGCCAGTAGTCGGACAGTCGCTCAGCCCCAGCATTTT. The full variable domain, with the rest looked up from reference TRBV19 and TRBJ1-5, is DGGITQSPKYLFRKEGQNVTLSCEQNLNHDAMYWYRQDPGQGLRLIYYSQIVNDFQKGDIAEGYSVSREKKESFPLTVTSAQKNPTAFYLCASSRTVAQPQHFGDGTRLSIL.

V and J are TRBV5-1 and TRBJ2-3, with a possible D match to TRBD2 (6 bases). V shed 3 bases and J shed 4 bases, with 12 bases lying between them. The germline CDR1 and CDR2 sequences are SGHRS and YFSETQ. The CDR3 sequence is 14 residues long. The DNA of the CDR3 is TGCGCCAGCAGCTGGGGGGAACGGGCAGATACGCAGTATTTT. Its translation is CASSWGERADTQYF.

V is TRBV5-4 and J is TRBJ1-2; 8 bases are shared with TRBD1. V gave up 1 base and J gave up 5 bases; unmatched junction bases: 7. Per the germline V gene, CDR1 is SGHNT and CDR2 is YYREEE (reference sequence). The length of the CDR3 is 15 residues. The CDR3 DNA reads TGTGCCAGCAGCTTGAGGGGACAGGAAGGGTATGGCTACACCTTC. Its translation: CASSLRGQEGYGYTF. The full variable domain, in which reference TRBV5-4 and TRBJ1-2 provide the parts outside the CDR3, is ETGVTQSPTHLIKTRGQQVTLRCSSQSGHNTVSWYQQALGQGPQFIFQYYREEENGRGNFPPRFSGLQFPNYSSELNVNALELDDSALYLCASSLRGQEGYGYTFGSGTRLTVV.

Only a few counts were recorded for this clonotype. The chain combines TRBV2 with TRBJ1-1; 11 bases fit TRBD1. The CDR3 totals 15 residues. After removal of 6 bases from V and 6 bases from J, the junction contained 9 bases not matched to a gene. Germline lookup yields CDR1 SNHLY and CDR2 FYNNEI. Here the CDR3 reads CASRPGQGGIAEAFF. For the CDR3, the DNA is TGTGCCAGCAGGCCGGGACAGGGGGGAATAGCTGAAGCTTTCTTT. The complete variable domain, with remaining parts taken from reference TRBV2 and TRBJ1-1, reads EPEVTQTPSHQVTQMGQEVILRCVPISNHLYFYWYRQILGQKVEFLVSFYNNEISEKSEIFDDQFSVERPDGSNFTLKIRSTKLEDSAMYFCASRPGQGGIAEAFFGQGTRLTVV.

Only a few counts were recorded for this clonotype. This sequence joins TRBV18 and TRBJ2-2; 7 nucleotides line up with TRBD1. Germline V gene lookup returns CDR1 KGHSH and CDR2 LQKENI. This CDR3 contains 15 residues. The ends lost 3 bases at V and 1 base at J; junction bases unmatched: 2. The CDR3 DNA follows: TGTGCCAGCTCACCCAGACAGGGGAACACCGGGGAGCTGTTTTTT. Translated: CASSPRQGNTGELFF.

The rearrangement uses TRBV2 and TRBJ1-5; 8 bases align to TRBD1. CDR1 and CDR2 from the germline V gene are SNHLY and FYNNEI. The CDR3 loop spans 13 amino acids. The V gene end was trimmed by 7 bases and the J gene end by 7 bases; junction bases not matched to a gene: 6. CDR3 amino acids: CASKTGDAQPQHF. The DNA for the CDR3 is TGTGCCAGCAAGACAGGGGACGCCCAGCCCCAGCATTTT.

V and J are TRBV18 and TRBJ2-3; 9 nucleotides line up with TRBD1. The V and J ends lost 8 bases and 1 base, in that order; junction bases with no gene match: 7. Germline V lookup: CDR1 KGHSH, CDR2 LQKENI. The CDR3 loop spans 15 amino acids. CDR3 amino acids: CASPDRDRGTDTQYF. The DNA of the CDR3 is TGTGCCAGCCCGGACCGGGACAGGGGCACAGATACGCAGTATTTT.

A note on this clonotype: A clone one base away is much larger, so this may be a read error. The chain is built from TRBV5-1 and TRBJ2-2; no definite D call. From germline, CDR1 is SGHRS and CDR2 YFSETQ. This CDR3 has 14 amino acids. The CDR3 region has the DNA TGCGCCGGCAGCTTAGTCCCAGAGGCCGGGGAGCTGTTTTTT. Translation: CAGSLVPEAGELFF.

The chain carries TRBV4-1 and TRBJ2-1; 11 nucleotides align to TRBD2. The CDR3 sequence is 16 residues long. V lost 0 bases, J lost 10 bases, and 8 bases stayed unmatched. CDR1 MGHRA and CDR2 YSYEKL come from the germline V gene. CDR3 region: CASSQEIAGGLREQFF. The CDR3 DNA follows: TGCGCCAGCAGCCAAGAGATAGCGGGGGGGCTAAGGGAGCAGTTCTTC.

The genes are TRBV12-3 or TRBV12-4 and TRBJ2-1, with a tentative D call TRBD2 (6 bases). The CDR3 runs 15 residues. Deletions cut 5 bases from V and 8 bases from J, with 19 bases between. The CDR3 DNA reads TGTGCCAGCAGTCCCCAACTAGCTGGAGGGTATGAGCAGTTCTTC. This translates into CASSPQLAGGYEQFF.

The sample holds one count of this clonotype. The chain recombines TRBV6-6 with TRBJ1-3; 7 bases align to TRBD1. The CDR3 consists of 17 residues. Trimming cost V 6 bases and J 1 base; bases outside gene matches: 12. Germline V gene data show CDR1 as MNHNY and CDR2 as SVGAGI (reference sequence). CDR3 sequence (DNA): TGTGCCAGCAGAACAGATGGGACAGAGATTTCTGGAAACACCATATATTTT. Its protein product is CASRTDGTEISGNTIYF.

The chain links TRBV7-7 to TRBJ1-3, with D perhaps matching TRBD1 (6 bases). Germline CDR1 reads SSHAT; CDR2 reads FNYEAQ (reference sequence). V lost 8 bases and J 0 bases, leaving 14 bases between the germline ends. This CDR3 is built from 15 residues. The CDR3 nucleotides read TGTGCCAGCGAGCGCAGGGGATCCTCTGGAAACACCATATATTTT. Protein product: CASERRGSSGNTIYF.

This clonotype was seen more than once but under ten times. The chain links TRBV5-1 to TRBJ2-3, with 11 nucleotides matching TRBD2. This CDR3 comprises 17 residues. CDR1 and CDR2 from the germline V gene are SGHRS and YFSETQ. With 4 bases clipped from V and 4 bases from J, the junction kept 11 bases outside the gene matches. CDR3 sequence reads: CASSPSRTSGLADTQYF. CDR3 nucleotides: TGCGCCAGCAGCCCAAGCAGGACTAGCGGGCTAGCAGATACGCAGTATTTT.

This clonotype was found many times. The genes are TRBV7-9 and TRBJ1-1; TRBD1 might be the D (6 bases). Trimming pared 5 bases from V and 4 bases from J, leaving 14 bases between. Germline V gene lookup returns CDR1 SEHNR and CDR2 FQNEAQ (reference sequence). This CDR3 has 14 residues. DNA for the CDR3: TGTGCCAGCAGCACCCGGACAGCGACCACTGAAGCTTTCTTT. Translated, it gives CASSTRTATTEAFF.

There are a few counts of this clonotype. This chain links TRBV7-8 with TRBJ2-1; 10 bases fit TRBD2. The germline V gene encodes CDR1 SGHVS and CDR2 FQNEAQ. Trimming at V came to 1 base and at J to 12 bases, leaving 18 bases not matched to a gene. The CDR3 length is 18 residues. The DNA of the CDR3 is TGTGCCAGCAGCTTAGTGTCTAGCGGGGGACTCCTAGCGGCTGGGCAGTTCTTC. Amino acids: CASSLVSSGGLLAAGQFF.

The chain is built from TRBV20-1 and TRBJ2-1; D is uncertain. This CDR3 has 13 residues. The V end was cut by 6 bases, the J end by 0 bases, with 9 bases between. Germline lookup yields CDR1 DFQATT and CDR2 SNEGSKA (reference sequence). Written as DNA, the CDR3 is TGCAGTGCCGGGCGAAGCTCCTACAATGAGCAGTTCTTC. It codes for CSAGRSSYNEQFF.